These 25 T cell receptor beta chains share one sample of origin, sequenced in a study of a mutant IDH1 vaccine in newly diagnosed glioma. The protocol was immunoSEQ multiplex PCR, while the TCRdb copy is restricted to in-frame clones and leaves out a portion. Of about 38,000 clones in the sample, roughly 92% were seen once. Described time point: baseline, week 1 (first vaccination visit). Treatment reported: pre-vaccination baseline after standard-of-care therapy. Sequenced here: PBMCs, sampled from a glioma patient treated with radiotherapy, temozolomide or both. These receptors were collected from a man younger than 35 with glioma.

The gene calls are TRBV2 and TRBJ2-1; 12 bases match TRBD2. The junction had 10 bases not matched to a gene; V was cut back by 6 bases and J by 7 bases. Germline assignment: CDR1 SNHLY and CDR2 FYNNEI. The length of the CDR3 is 16 residues. The CDR3 DNA is TGTGCCAGCAGACGAAGACTAGCGGGAGAGATAAATGAGCAGTTCTTC. This encodes CASRRRLAGEINEQFF. Complete variable domain (other parts from reference TRBV2 and TRBJ2-1): EPEVTQTPSHQVTQMGQEVILRCVPISNHLYFYWYRQILGQKVEFLVSFYNNEISEKSEIFDDQFSVERPDGSNFTLKIRSTKLEDSAMYFCASRRRLAGEINEQFFGPGTRLTVL.

This chain connects TRBV5-1 to TRBJ2-1, with 9 bases that match TRBD2. J lost 6 bases, V lost 0 bases, and 4 bases had no gene match. Germline V lookup: CDR1 SGHRS, CDR2 YFSETQ. The CDR3 runs to 15 residues. The CDR3 here is CASSLAASGTNEQFF. DNA of the CDR3: TGCGCCAGCAGCTTGGCGGCTAGCGGGACCAATGAGCAGTTCTTC.

This chain connects TRBV5-6 to TRBJ2-3; 8 bases align to TRBD2. CDR1 and CDR2 (germline): SGHDT, YYEEEE. J lost 2 bases, V lost 4 bases, and 6 bases had no gene match. CDR3 length equals 15 residues. In DNA form, the CDR3 reads TGTGCCAGCAGCGGTGCGGGAGGTATCACAGATACGCAGTATTTT. Residues: CASSGAGGITDTQYF.

This clone has a single count. The chain has TRBV5-4 and TRBJ2-7; 10 bases are shared with TRBD1. V was pared by 3 bases and J by 6 bases, with 6 bases of the junction left unmatched. This CDR3 region has 14 residues. Germline V gives CDR1 SGHNT, CDR2 YYREEE (reference sequence). CDR3 sequence (DNA): TGTGCCAGCAGCTCACGACAGGGGGCCGGCGAGCAGTACTTC. It yields the protein CASSSRQGAGEQYF.

This clone was seen only a few times. The J gene is TRBJ1-2, the V gene TRBV19; D is unclear. The germline V and J ends were trimmed by 4 bases and 0 bases, with 9 bases remaining between them. Germline-derived CDR1 and CDR2 are LNHDA and SQIVND (reference sequence). CDR3 length: 14 residues. For the CDR3, the DNA is TGTGCCAGTAGTAGAGGCGGAGCTAACTATGGCTACACCTTC. It specifies CASSRGGANYGYTF.

The rearrangement joins TRBV10-3 to TRBJ2-5; 10 bases fit TRBD1. V shed 2 bases and J 5 bases; nucleotides not matched to a gene: 2. Germline V gene data show CDR1 as ENHRY and CDR2 as SYGVKD. This CDR3 has 14 residues. This CDR3 reads CAISEDRGRETQYF. CDR3 bases: TGTGCCATCAGTGAGGACAGGGGGCGGGAGACCCAGTACTTC.

The CDR3 region is CASSFGETQYF. The CDR3 DNA sequence: TGTGCCAGCAGCTTTGGAGAGACCCAGTACTTC. The V gene is TRBV5-6, the J gene TRBJ2-5; D not certain. V was trimmed by 2 bases and J by 4 bases, leaving 3 bases between them. The germline V gene encodes CDR1 SGHDT and CDR2 YYEEEE. CDR3 length: 11 amino acids.

The rearrangement links TRBV18 to TRBJ2-5, with 8 bases that match TRBD2. Germline V CDR1 and CDR2: KGHSH, LQKENI. The J segment lost 0 bases and the V segment lost 3 bases, leaving 6 bases of the junction unmatched. The CDR3 sequence is 16 residues long. Here the CDR3 reads CASSPPLAVYQETQYF. As DNA, the CDR3 is TGTGCCAGCTCACCCCCACTAGCGGTGTACCAAGAGACCCAGTACTTC.

This chain joins TRBV7-8 and TRBJ1-5; D not certain. Germline lookup yields CDR1 SGHVS and CDR2 FQNEAQ. V shed 1 base and J shed 3 bases, with 13 bases lying between them. CDR3 length: 16 residues. The CDR3, as DNA: TGTGCCAGCAGCTTAGGGCGGGCTACCACCAATCAGCCCCAGCATTTT. Translated, it gives CASSLGRATTNQPQHF.

The J gene is TRBJ2-2, the V gene TRBV4-1; 9 bases line up with TRBD2. The CDR3 length is 18 residues. Trimming at V came to 0 bases and at J to 9 bases, leaving 14 bases not matched to a gene. Germline V gene lookup returns CDR1 MGHRA and CDR2 YSYEKL. The CDR3 loop is CASSQDEGGRAPRRELFF. The CDR3 DNA is TGCGCCAGCAGCCAAGATGAGGGCGGGAGGGCCCCGCGTCGGGAGCTGTTTTTT.

The chain couples TRBV5-1 to TRBJ2-5, with 9 bases aligning to TRBD1. The germline V gene has CDR1 SGHRS and CDR2 YFSETQ. The length of the CDR3 is 13 residues. The trim removed 0 bases at V and 12 bases at J, leaving 6 bases unmatched. The CDR3, as DNA: TGCGCCAGCAGCTTGGCCGGGGACAGGGTAAAGTACTTC. Its translation: CASSLAGDRVKYF.

J is TRBJ1-2 and V is TRBV10-3; possible D gene TRBD1, 6 bases. Germline V CDR1 and CDR2: ENHRY, SYGVKD. Trimming left V 4 bases short and J 8 bases short, with 8 bases between. This CDR3 has 11 residues. CDR3 DNA sequence: TGTGCCATCAGTGGCAGGGGCGGCTACACCTTC. Residues: CAISGRGGYTF.

The gene calls are TRBV5-6 and TRBJ2-7; D tentatively fits TRBD1 or TRBD2 (5 bases each). Trimming removed 5 bases at V and 0 bases at J, with 9 bases between. Germline CDR1 reads SGHDT; CDR2 reads YYEEEE. The CDR3 has 13 residues. The CDR3 sequence is CASRRDGSYEQYF. The DNA for the CDR3 is TGTGCCAGCAGACGGGACGGCTCCTACGAGCAGTACTTC.

The rearrangement uses TRBV27 and TRBJ1-1; D not resolved. The germline V gene encodes CDR1 MNHEY and CDR2 SMNVEV (reference sequence). There are 14 residues in the CDR3. V dropped 6 bases and J dropped 4 bases, with 15 bases sitting between them. The CDR3 loop reads CASSWRAGGTEAFF. DNA for the CDR3: TGTGCCAGCAGCTGGAGGGCGGGAGGCACTGAAGCTTTCTTT.

The chain employs TRBV7-7 and TRBJ2-1; D is undetermined. This CDR3 region has 14 residues. Trimming removed 2 bases at V and 5 bases at J, with 10 bases between. Per the germline V gene, CDR1 is SSHAT and CDR2 is FNYEAQ (reference sequence). CDR3 nucleotides: TGTGCCAGCAGCTTATCGCCCAAAAACAATGAGCAGTTCTTC. It is translated as CASSLSPKNNEQFF.

The chain is built from TRBV4-3 and TRBJ2-3; D may be TRBD1 or TRBD2 (5 bases each). This CDR3 contains 17 residues. Deletions cut 4 bases from V and 3 bases from J, with 20 bases between. Germline values: CDR1 LGHNA, CDR2 YSLEER. In DNA, the CDR3 is TGCGCCAGCAGCCGGTCCGGACAATTTGGGGGTACAGATACGCAGTATTTT. This encodes CASSRSGQFGGTDTQYF.

This CDR3 reads CASSQGVKERASARSKDNEQFF. CDR3 coding DNA: TGCGCCAGCAGCCAAGGAGTAAAAGAGCGGGCTAGCGCGAGGAGCAAGGACAATGAGCAGTTCTTC. This chain links TRBV4-1 with TRBJ2-1; possibly TRBD2 for D (6 bases). Trimming stripped 1 base from V and 5 bases from J, with 33 bases between. Per the germline V gene, CDR1 is MGHRA and CDR2 is YSYEKL. There are 22 residues in the CDR3.

The gene calls are TRBV7-2 and TRBJ2-2; TRBD1 matches 7 bases. Germline CDR1 SGHTA, CDR2 FQGNSA. The V gene end was trimmed by 5 bases and the J gene end by 5 bases; junction bases not matched to a gene: 8. The CDR3 has 15 residues. The CDR3 sequence is CASSEGTAVTGELFF. DNA for the CDR3: TGTGCCAGCAGCGAAGGGACAGCAGTGACCGGGGAGCTGTTTTTT.

The CDR3 DNA is TGTGCCAGCTCGCCTTGGTTCAGAGGGTTAATATACGAGCAGTACTTC. It is translated as CASSPWFRGLIYEQYF. The chain is built from TRBV27 and TRBJ2-7, with D perhaps matching TRBD2 (5 bases). Germline V gene lookup returns CDR1 MNHEY and CDR2 SMNVEV (reference sequence). This CDR3 has 16 amino acids. V was clipped by 8 bases and J by 4 bases, with 24 bases between them.

The genes are TRBV6-1 and TRBJ2-7; no firm D call. The CDR3 runs to 14 residues. The germline V gene encodes CDR1 MNHNS and CDR2 SASEGT. Between the trimmed V and J ends, which lost 10 bases and 3 bases, there was a span of 19 bases. CDR3 sequence reads: CATFFGGTVYEQYF. CDR3 in DNA: TGTGCCACCTTTTTTGGCGGTACCGTCTACGAGCAGTACTTC.

The chain is built from TRBV5-1 and TRBJ1-4, with D maybe TRBD1 (5 bases). Germline loops: CDR1 SGHRS, CDR2 YFSETQ. The CDR3 runs to 16 residues. Trimming pared 1 base from V and 4 bases from J, leaving 14 bases between. CDR3 nucleotide sequence: TGCGCCAGCAGCTTGTGGGGGGGAGCCATTAATGAAAAACTGTTTTTT. Its protein is CASSLWGGAINEKLFF. The full variable domain, rest sourced from reference TRBV5-1 and TRBJ1-4, is KAGVTQTPRYLIKTRGQQVTLSCSPISGHRSVSWYQQTPGQGLQFLFEYFSETQRNKGNFPGRFSGRQFSNSRSEMNVSTLELGDSALYLCASSLWGGAINEKLFFGSGTQLSVL.

The chain has TRBV6-6 and TRBJ2-5; 10 nucleotides agree with TRBD2. CDR1 is MNHNY, CDR2 SVGAGI, per germline (reference sequence). V gave up 10 bases and J gave up 5 bases; unmatched junction bases: 7. This CDR3 region has 13 residues. The CDR3 coding sequence is TGTGCCACAGGGACTAGCGCGGGGGAGACCCAGTACTTC. Its protein is CATGTSAGETQYF.

The rearrangement links TRBV5-8 to TRBJ2-2; D gene uncertain. Germline V gene data show CDR1 as SGHTS and CDR2 as YDEGEE. The CDR3 sequence is 13 residues long. Trimming took off 0 bases at V and 6 bases at J, with 6 bases between the two ends. The CDR3 bases are TGTGCCAGCAGCTTGGGGGTTCCCGGGGAGCTGTTTTTT. Translation: CASSLGVPGELFF. The variable domain in full, with the rest retrieved from reference TRBV5-8 and TRBJ2-2, is EAGVTQSPTHLIKTRGQQATLRCSPISGHTSVYWYQQALGLGLQFLLWYDEGEERNRGNFPPRFSGRQFPNYSSELNVNALELEDSALYLCASSLGVPGELFFGEGSRLTVL.

The chain carries TRBV19 and TRBJ2-3; D possibly corresponds to TRBD1 (5 bases). Trimming shortened V by 0 bases and J by 4 bases, and 11 bases separated the two germline ends. Germline assignment: CDR1 LNHDA and CDR2 SQIVND (reference sequence). The CDR3 is 15 residues long. CDR3 loop: CASSIEGLPPDTQYF. CDR3 DNA sequence: TGTGCCAGTAGTATAGAGGGGCTCCCCCCAGATACGCAGTATTTT.

This chain joins TRBV9 and TRBJ2-7; 7 bases align to TRBD2. The CDR3 length is 16 residues. Germline CDR1 reads SGDLS; CDR2 reads YYNGEE. V lost 2 bases, J lost 5 bases, and 13 bases stayed unmatched. The CDR3 here is CASSVASSGSTHEQYF. CDR3 coding DNA: TGTGCCAGCAGCGTCGCCTCTAGCGGATCAACCCACGAGCAGTACTTC.